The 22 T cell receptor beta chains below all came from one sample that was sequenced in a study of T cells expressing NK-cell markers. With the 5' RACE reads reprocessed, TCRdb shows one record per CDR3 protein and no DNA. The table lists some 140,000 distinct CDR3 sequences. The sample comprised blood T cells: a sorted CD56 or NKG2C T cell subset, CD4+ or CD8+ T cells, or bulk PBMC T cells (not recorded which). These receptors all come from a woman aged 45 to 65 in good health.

The CDR3: CAIPGTPLGYGYTF. V gene TRBV7-9 combines with J gene TRBJ1-2. The CDR3 length is 14 residues. Germline-derived CDR1 and CDR2 are SEHNR and FQNEAQ (reference sequence).

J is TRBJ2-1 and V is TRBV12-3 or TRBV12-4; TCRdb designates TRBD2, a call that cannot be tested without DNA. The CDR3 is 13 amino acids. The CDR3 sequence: CASTATSPYEQFF.

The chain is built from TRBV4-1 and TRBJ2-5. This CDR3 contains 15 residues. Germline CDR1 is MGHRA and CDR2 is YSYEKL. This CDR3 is CASSQDPPDRETQYF.

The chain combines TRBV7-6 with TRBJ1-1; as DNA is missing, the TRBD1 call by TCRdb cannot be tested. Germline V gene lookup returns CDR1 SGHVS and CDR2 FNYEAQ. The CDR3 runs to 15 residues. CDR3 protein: CASSPTGGKNTEAFF.

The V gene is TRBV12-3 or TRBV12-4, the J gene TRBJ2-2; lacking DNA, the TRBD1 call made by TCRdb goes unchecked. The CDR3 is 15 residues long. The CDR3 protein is CASSLSQGFTGELFF.

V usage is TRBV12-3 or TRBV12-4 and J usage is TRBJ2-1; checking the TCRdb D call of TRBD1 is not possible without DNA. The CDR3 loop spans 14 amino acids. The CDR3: CASSLQGIFNEQFF.

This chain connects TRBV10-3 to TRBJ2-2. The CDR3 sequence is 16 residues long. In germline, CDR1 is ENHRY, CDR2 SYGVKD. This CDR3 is CAISDYPPSSTGELFF.

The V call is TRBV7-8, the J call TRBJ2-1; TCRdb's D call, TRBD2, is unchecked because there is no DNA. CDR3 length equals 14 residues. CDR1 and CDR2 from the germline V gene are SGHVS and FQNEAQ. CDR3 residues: CASSESTRDNEQFF.

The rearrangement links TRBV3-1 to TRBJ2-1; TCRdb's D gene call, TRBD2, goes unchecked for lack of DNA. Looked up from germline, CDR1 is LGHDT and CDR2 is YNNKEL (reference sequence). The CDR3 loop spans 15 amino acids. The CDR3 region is CASSQQASGSYEQFF.

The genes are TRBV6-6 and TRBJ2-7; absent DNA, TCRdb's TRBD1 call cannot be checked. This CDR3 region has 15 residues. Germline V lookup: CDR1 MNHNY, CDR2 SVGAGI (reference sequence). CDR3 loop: CASSNRDRGVSEQYF.

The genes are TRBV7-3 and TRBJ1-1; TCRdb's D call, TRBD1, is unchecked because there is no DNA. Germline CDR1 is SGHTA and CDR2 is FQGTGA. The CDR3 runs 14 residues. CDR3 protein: CASSLTPRGTEAFF.

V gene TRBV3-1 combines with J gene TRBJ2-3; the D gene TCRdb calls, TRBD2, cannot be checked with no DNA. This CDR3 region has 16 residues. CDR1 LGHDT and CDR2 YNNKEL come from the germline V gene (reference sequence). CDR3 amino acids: CASSQPSASSTDTQYF.

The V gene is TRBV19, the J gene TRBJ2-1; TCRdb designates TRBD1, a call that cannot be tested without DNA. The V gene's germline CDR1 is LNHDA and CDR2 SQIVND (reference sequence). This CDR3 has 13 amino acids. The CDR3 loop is CASSIEGVDEQFF.

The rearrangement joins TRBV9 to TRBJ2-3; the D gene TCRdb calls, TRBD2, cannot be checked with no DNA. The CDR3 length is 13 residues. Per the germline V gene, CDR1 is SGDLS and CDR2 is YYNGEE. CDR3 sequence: CASSVDRALPQYF.

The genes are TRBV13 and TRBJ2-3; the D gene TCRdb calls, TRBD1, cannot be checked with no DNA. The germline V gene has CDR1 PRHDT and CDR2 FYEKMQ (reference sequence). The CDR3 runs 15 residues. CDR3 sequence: CASSLRGDVADTQYF.

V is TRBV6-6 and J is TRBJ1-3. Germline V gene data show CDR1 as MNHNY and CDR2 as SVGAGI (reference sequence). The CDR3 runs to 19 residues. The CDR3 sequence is CASRSVSSHQFRSGNTIYF.

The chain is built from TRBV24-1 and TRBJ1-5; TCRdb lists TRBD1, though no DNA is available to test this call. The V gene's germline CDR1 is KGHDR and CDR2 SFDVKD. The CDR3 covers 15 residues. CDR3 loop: CATSVAGGVDQPQHF.

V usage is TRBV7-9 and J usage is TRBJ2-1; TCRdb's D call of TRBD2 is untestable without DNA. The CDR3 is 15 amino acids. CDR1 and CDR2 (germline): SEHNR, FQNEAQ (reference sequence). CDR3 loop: CASSLRGLNYNEQFF.

CDR3 protein: CATRTGGRSTEAFF. This chain connects TRBV5-1 to TRBJ1-1; TCRdb gives TRBD1 as the D gene, but with no DNA this cannot be confirmed. The CDR3 is made up of 14 amino acids. Per the germline V gene, CDR1 is SGHRS and CDR2 is YFSETQ. Supplemented by reference TRBV5-1 and TRBJ1-1, the full variable domain reads KAGVTQTPRYLIKTRGQQVTLSCSPISGHRSVSWYQQTPGQGLQFLFEYFSETQRNKGNFPGRFSGRQFSNSRSEMNVSTLELGDSALYLCATRTGGRSTEAFFGQGTRLTVV.

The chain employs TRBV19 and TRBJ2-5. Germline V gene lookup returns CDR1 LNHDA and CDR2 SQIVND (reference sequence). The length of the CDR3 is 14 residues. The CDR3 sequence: CASSLNDWQETQYF.

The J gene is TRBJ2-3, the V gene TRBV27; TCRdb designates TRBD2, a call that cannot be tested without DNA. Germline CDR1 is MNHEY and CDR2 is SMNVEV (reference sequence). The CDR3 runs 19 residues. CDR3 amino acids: CASSLSGTSGSGSTDTQYF.

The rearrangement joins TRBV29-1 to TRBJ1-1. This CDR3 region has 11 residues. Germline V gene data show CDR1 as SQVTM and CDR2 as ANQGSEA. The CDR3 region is CSVELDGEAFF.